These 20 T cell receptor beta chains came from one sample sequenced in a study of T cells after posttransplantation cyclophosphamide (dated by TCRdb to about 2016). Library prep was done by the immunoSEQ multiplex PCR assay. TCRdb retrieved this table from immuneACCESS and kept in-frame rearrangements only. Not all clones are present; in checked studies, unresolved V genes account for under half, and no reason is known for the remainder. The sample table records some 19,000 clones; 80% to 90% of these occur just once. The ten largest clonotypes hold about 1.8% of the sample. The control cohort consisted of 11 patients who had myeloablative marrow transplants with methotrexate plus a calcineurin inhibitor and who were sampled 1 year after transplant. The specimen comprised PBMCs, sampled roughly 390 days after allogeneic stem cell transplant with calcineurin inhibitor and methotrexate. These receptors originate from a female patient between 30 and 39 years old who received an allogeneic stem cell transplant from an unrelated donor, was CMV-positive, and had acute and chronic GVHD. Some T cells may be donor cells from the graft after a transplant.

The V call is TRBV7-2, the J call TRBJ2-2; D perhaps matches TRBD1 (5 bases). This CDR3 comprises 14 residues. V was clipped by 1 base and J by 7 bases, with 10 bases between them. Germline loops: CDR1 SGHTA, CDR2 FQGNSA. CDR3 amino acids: CASSLGRDFGELFF. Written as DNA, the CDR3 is TGTGCCAGCAGCTTAGGCAGGGATTTCGGGGAGCTGTTTTTT.

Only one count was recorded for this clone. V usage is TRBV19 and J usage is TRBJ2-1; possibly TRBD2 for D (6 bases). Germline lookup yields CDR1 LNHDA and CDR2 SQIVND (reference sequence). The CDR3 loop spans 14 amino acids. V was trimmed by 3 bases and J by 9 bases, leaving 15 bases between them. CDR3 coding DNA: TGTGCCAGTAGTATCGGAGGGAGTAAGGTTGAGCAGTTCTTC. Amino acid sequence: CASSIGGSKVEQFF.

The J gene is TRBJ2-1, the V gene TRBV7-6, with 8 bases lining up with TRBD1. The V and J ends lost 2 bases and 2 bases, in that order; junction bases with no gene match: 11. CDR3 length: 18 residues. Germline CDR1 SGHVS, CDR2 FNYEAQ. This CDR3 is CASSLRPGQEVTYNEQFF. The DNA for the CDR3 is TGTGCCAGCAGCTTAAGGCCGGGACAGGAAGTCACCTACAATGAGCAGTTCTTC. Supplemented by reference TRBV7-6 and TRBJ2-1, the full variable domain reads GAGVSQSPRYKVTKRGQDVALRCDPISGHVSLYWYRQALGQGPEFLTYFNYEAQQDKSGLPNDRFSAERPEGSISTLTIQRTEQRDSAMYRCASSLRPGQEVTYNEQFFGPGTRLTVL.

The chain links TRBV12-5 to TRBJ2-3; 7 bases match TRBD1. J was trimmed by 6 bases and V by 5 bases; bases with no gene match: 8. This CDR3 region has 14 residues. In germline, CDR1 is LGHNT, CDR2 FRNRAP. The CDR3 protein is CASGLTGWGDTQYF. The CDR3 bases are TGTGCTAGTGGTCTGACAGGGTGGGGGGATACGCAGTATTTT. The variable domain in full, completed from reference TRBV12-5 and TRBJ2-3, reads DARVTQTPRHKVTEMGQEVTMRCQPILGHNTVFWYRQTMMQGLELLAYFRNRAPLDDSGMPKDRFSAEMPDATLATLKIQPSEPRDSAVYFCASGLTGWGDTQYFGPGTRLTVL.

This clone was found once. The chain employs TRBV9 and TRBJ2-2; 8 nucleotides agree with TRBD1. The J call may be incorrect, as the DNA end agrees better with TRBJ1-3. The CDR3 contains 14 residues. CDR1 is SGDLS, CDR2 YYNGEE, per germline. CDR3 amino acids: CASSSGQGIDTIYF. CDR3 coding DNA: TGTGCCAGCAGCTCAGGACAGGGTATAGACACCATATATTTT.

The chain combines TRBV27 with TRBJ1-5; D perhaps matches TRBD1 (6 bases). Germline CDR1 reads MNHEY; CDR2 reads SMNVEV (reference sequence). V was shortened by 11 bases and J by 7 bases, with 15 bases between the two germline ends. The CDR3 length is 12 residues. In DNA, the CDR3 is TGTGCCTGCGGCAGCCAGGGGCAGCCCCAGCATTTT. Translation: CACGSQGQPQHF.

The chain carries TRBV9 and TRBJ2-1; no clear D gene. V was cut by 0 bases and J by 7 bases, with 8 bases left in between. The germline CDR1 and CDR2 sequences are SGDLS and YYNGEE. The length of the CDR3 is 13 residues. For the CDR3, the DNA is TGTGCCAGCAGCGTAGGGCCAAATAATGAGCAGTTCTTC. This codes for CASSVGPNNEQFF.

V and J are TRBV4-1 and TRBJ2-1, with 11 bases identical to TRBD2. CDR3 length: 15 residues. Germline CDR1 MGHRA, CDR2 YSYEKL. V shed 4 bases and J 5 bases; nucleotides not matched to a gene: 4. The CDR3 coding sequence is TGCGCCAGCAGCCCGGGACTAGCGGACCACAATGAGCAGTTCTTC. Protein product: CASSPGLADHNEQFF.

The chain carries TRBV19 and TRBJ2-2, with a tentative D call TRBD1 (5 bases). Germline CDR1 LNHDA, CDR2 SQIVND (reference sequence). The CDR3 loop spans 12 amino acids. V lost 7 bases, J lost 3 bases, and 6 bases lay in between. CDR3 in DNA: TGTGCCAGTACAGGGTACACCGGGGAGCTGTTTTTT. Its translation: CASTGYTGELFF. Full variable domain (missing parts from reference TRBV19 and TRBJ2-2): DGGITQSPKYLFRKEGQNVTLSCEQNLNHDAMYWYRQDPGQGLRLIYYSQIVNDFQKGDIAEGYSVSREKKESFPLTVTSAQKNPTAFYLCASTGYTGELFFGEGSRLTVL.

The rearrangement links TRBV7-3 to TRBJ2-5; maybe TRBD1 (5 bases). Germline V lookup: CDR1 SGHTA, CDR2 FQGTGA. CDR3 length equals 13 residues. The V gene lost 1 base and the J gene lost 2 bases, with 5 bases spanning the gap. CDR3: CASSLRQQETQYF. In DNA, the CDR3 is TGTGCCAGCAGCTTAAGACAGCAAGAGACCCAGTACTTC. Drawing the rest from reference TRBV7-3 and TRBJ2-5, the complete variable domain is GAGVSQTPSNKVTEKGKYVELRCDPISGHTALYWYRQSLGQGPEFLIYFQGTGAADDSGLPNDRFFAVRPEGSVSTLKIQRTERGDSAVYLCASSLRQQETQYFGPGTRLLVL.

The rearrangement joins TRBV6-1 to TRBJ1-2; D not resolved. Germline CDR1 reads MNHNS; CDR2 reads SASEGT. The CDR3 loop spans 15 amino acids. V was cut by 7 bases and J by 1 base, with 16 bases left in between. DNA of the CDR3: TGTGCCAGCATGAGGCCGAGCACCCGTAACTATGGCTACACCTTC. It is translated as CASMRPSTRNYGYTF.

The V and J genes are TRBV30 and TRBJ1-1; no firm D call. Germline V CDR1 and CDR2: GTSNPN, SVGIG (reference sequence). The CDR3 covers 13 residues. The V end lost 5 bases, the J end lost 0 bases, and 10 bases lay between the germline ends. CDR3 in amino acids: CAWSGLLNTEAFF. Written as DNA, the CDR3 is TGTGCCTGGTCAGGCCTTTTGAACACTGAAGCTTTCTTT.

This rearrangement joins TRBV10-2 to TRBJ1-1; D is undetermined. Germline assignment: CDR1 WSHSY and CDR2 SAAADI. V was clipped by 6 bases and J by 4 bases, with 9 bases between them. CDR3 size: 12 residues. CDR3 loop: CASRKGVTEAFF. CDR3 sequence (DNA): TGCGCCAGCAGGAAAGGAGTCACTGAAGCTTTCTTT.

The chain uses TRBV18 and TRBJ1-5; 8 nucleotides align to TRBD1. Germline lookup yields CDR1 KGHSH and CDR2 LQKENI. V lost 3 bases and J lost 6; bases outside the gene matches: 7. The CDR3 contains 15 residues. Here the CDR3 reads CASSPQGAPVQPQHF. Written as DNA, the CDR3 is TGTGCCAGCTCACCTCAGGGGGCTCCGGTTCAGCCCCAGCATTTT.

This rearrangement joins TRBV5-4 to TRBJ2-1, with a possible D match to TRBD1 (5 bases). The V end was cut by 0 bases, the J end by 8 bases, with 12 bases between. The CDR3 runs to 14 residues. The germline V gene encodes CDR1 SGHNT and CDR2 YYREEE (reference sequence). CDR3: CASSLGRDRHEQFF. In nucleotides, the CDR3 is TGTGCCAGCAGCTTGGGCAGGGATAGACATGAGCAGTTCTTC.

The CDR3 region has the DNA TGTGCCAGCAGTTACTGGAGTAGAGCTGGTGAGCAGTTCTTC. This translates into CASSYWSRAGEQFF. The rearrangement joins TRBV6-5 to TRBJ2-1, with D hard to call. The CDR3 extends over 14 amino acids. V lost 1 base and J lost 9, with 13 bases in between. Germline V CDR1 and CDR2: MNHEY, SVGAGI.

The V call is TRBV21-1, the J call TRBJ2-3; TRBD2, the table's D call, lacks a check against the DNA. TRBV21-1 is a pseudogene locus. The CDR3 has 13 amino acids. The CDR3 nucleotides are TGTGCCAGACCACCAAGGAGGCGTCTTACGCAGTATTTT. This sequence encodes CARPPRRRLTQYF.

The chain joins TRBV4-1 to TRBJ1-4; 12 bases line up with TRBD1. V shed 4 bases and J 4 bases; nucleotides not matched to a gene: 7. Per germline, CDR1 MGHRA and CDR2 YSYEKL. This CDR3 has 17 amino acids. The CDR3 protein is CASSLAGTGGLNEKLFF. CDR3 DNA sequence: TGCGCCAGCAGCCTAGCCGGGACAGGGGGCCTTAATGAAAAACTGTTTTTT.

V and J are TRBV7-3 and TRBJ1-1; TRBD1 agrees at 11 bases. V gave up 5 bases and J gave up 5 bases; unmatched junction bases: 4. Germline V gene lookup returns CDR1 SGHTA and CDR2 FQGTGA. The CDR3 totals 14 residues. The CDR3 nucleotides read TGTGCCAGCAGCCCCGGGACAGGGGGAACTGAAGCTTTCTTT. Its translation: CASSPGTGGTEAFF.

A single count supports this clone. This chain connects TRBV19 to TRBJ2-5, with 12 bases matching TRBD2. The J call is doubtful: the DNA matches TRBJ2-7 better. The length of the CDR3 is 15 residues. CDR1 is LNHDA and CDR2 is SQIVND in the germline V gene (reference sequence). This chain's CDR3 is CASSMTSGSSYEQYF. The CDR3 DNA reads TGTGCCAGTAGTATGACTAGCGGGAGCTCCTACGAGCAGTACTTC.